This TCR beta chain was profiled in a study of T-cell memory formation after mild COVID-19. MiXCR was run by TCRdb on the 5' RACE reads, yielding one entry per CDR3 protein. The data hold fewer than 300,000 distinct CDR3 sequences, with approximately 15% observed a single time. V lost 2 bases and J lost 0, with 10 bases in between. The CDR3 is 15 amino acids. Germline V gene sequence: CDR1 LGHNA, CDR2 YSLEER. In this sample, this clonotype turned up many times. Its antigen is currently unknown. Findings of the study overall: While clones contracting from day 15 to 85 were balanced between CD4 and CD8, later expanders leaned CD4+.

Material: PBMCs or a T cell subset sorted from them (not recorded which). This chain uses TRBV4-3 with TRBJ1-2; no clear D. This TCR was sampled from a man aged 18 to 29 who had mild COVID-19 (a few samples of this study predate the infection). Cell type and time point are not known. Here the CDR3 reads CASSQLGGTNYGYTF. In DNA, the CDR3 is TGCGCCAGCAGCCAACTCGGAGGGACTAACTATGGCTACACCTTC.